These 32 T cell receptor beta chains came from one sample sequenced in a study of immune cell composition in non-small cell lung cancer. Normal lung was sampled as far from the tumour as possible, at least 3 cm. Clones were read by immunoSEQ multiplex PCR, and TCRdb kept only the in-frame ones, dropping some. The top ten clones hold less than 8% of a sample with some 5,800 clones, roughly 85% of them seen once. Sequencing used non-adjacent lung tissue. The receptor set was obtained from a human donor with non-small cell lung cancer.

The chain carries TRBV27 and TRBJ2-7, with 9 bases aligning to TRBD2. V lost 6 bases and J lost 0; bases outside the gene matches: 18. Germline CDR1 reads MNHEY; CDR2 reads SMNVEV (reference sequence). The CDR3 consists of 19 residues. CDR3: CASSPRGRLAGRRSYEQYF. CDR3 bases: TGTGCCAGCAGCCCGAGGGGGCGGCTAGCGGGACGCCGCTCCTACGAGCAGTACTTC.

CDR3 nucleotides: TGTGCCAGTAGTATGGGCGCGGGAGCGTTCTACGAGCAGTACTTC. Translating it yields CASSMGAGAFYEQYF. This chain uses TRBV19 with TRBJ2-7; TRBD2 matches at 7 bases. This CDR3 is built from 15 residues. The V and J ends lost 3 bases and 3 bases, in that order; junction bases with no gene match: 8. Per germline, CDR1 LNHDA and CDR2 SQIVND (reference sequence).

The V gene is TRBV19, the J gene TRBJ2-7; TRBD2 aligns across 8 bases. V shed 5 bases, J shed 6 bases, and the junction held 12 bases outside the gene matches. The CDR3 is made up of 15 amino acids. Germline V lookup: CDR1 LNHDA, CDR2 SQIVND (reference sequence). CDR3 DNA sequence: TGTGCCAGTAGTTTCACTAGCGGAGTTGGAGGCGAGCAGTACTTC. Its translation: CASSFTSGVGGEQYF.

The chain carries TRBV6-5 and TRBJ1-2; 9 bases map to TRBD1. CDR1 and CDR2 (germline): MNHEY, SVGAGI. The CDR3 spans 14 residues. The ends lost 4 bases at V and 3 bases at J; junction bases unmatched: 3. The CDR3 here is CASSWRDRDYGYTF. The DNA for the CDR3 is TGTGCCAGCAGTTGGCGGGACAGGGACTATGGCTACACCTTC.

The J gene is TRBJ1-3, the V gene TRBV4-3, with D uncertain. The germline V gene encodes CDR1 LGHNA and CDR2 YSLEER. The CDR3 sequence is 15 residues long. Trimming removed 0 bases from V and 1 base from J, with 7 bases in between. The CDR3 nucleotides are TGCGCCAGCAGCCAAGATTGGCAGTCTGGAAACACCATATATTTT. Protein product: CASSQDWQSGNTIYF.

This clone was detected once. This chain connects TRBV2 to TRBJ2-7; unclear D gene. Germline V gives CDR1 SNHLY, CDR2 FYNNEI. Trimming left V 6 bases short and J 3 bases short, with 15 bases between. This CDR3 contains 14 residues. The CDR3 coding sequence is TGTGCCAGCAGAGACTTTAACTCGGACTACGAGCAGTACTTC. Protein: CASRDFNSDYEQYF. Based on the CDR3 plus reference TRBV2 and TRBJ2-7, the full variable domain is EPEVTQTPSHQVTQMGQEVILRCVPISNHLYFYWYRQILGQKVEFLVSFYNNEISEKSEIFDDQFSVERPDGSNFTLKIRSTKLEDSAMYFCASRDFNSDYEQYFGPGTRLTVT.

The chain recombines TRBV9 with TRBJ2-5, with TRBD1 identical over 10 bases. The V gene's germline CDR1 is SGDLS and CDR2 YYNGEE. J was trimmed by 5 bases and V by 0 bases; bases with no gene match: 7. This CDR3 has 16 residues. The CDR3 is CASSVDPDRGRETQYF. The CDR3 DNA sequence: TGTGCCAGCAGCGTAGACCCCGACAGGGGGCGGGAGACCCAGTACTTC.

This sequence joins TRBV5-1 and TRBJ1-4, with D possibly matching TRBD1 (5 bases). This CDR3 is 15 amino acids long. Germline V CDR1 and CDR2: SGHRS, YFSETQ. V was trimmed by 0 bases and J by 5 bases, leaving 11 bases between them. The CDR3 DNA is TGCGCCAGCAGCTTGGTCGCAGGGCCGAATGAAAAACTGTTTTTT. Amino acid sequence: CASSLVAGPNEKLFF.

This chain links TRBV5-1 with TRBJ2-7; 7 nucleotides match TRBD2. The CDR3 consists of 15 residues. Per germline, CDR1 SGHRS and CDR2 YFSETQ. The ends lost 3 bases at V and 7 bases at J; junction bases unmatched: 13. CDR3 in amino acids: CASSSYGTGRGEQYF. The CDR3 nucleotides read TGCGCCAGCAGCTCATACGGGACTGGGAGGGGAGAGCAGTACTTC.

The chain links TRBV25-1 to TRBJ2-3; perhaps TRBD1 as D (5 bases). V lost 4 bases to trimming and J lost 0 bases, with 11 bases between them. Germline lookup yields CDR1 MGHDK and CDR2 SYGVNS. The CDR3 is 15 residues long. The DNA for the CDR3 is TGTGCCAGCAGTGGATCGACAGCCAGCACAGATACGCAGTATTTT. Its protein is CASSGSTASTDTQYF.

The chain has TRBV7-2 and TRBJ1-1, with D tentatively TRBD1 (6 bases). With 3 bases removed from V and 0 bases from J, the gap between germline ends came to 8 bases. Germline V lookup: CDR1 SGHTA, CDR2 FQGNSA. The length of the CDR3 is 14 residues. The CDR3, as DNA: TGTGCCAGCAGCTTTGACAGGCTGAACACTGAAGCTTTCTTT. Translation gives CASSFDRLNTEAFF.

The table lists this clone with a few counts. The chain joins TRBV11-2 to TRBJ2-7; 7 positions match TRBD1. The CDR3 consists of 14 residues. With V trimmed by 2 bases and J by 4 bases, 5 bases remained unmatched. Germline V gene sequence: CDR1 SGHAT, CDR2 FQNNGV. CDR3 region: CASSLRRDRYEQYF. In nucleotides, the CDR3 is TGTGCCAGCAGCTTAAGACGGGACAGATACGAGCAGTACTTC.

This clone occurred once. The chain joins TRBV28 to TRBJ2-2, with D tentatively TRBD2 (6 bases). V was clipped by 7 bases and J by 4 bases, with 13 bases between them. CDR3 length equals 14 residues. Germline CDR1 reads MDHEN; CDR2 reads SYDVKM. This chain's CDR3 is CASTVAVSTGELFF. The CDR3 DNA reads TGTGCCAGCACGGTAGCGGTGAGCACCGGGGAGCTGTTTTTT.

The rearrangement uses TRBV27 and TRBJ2-1; TRBD2 is a possible D gene (6 bases). V lost 0 bases, J lost 10 bases, and 10 bases lay in between. CDR1 and CDR2 (germline): MNHEY, SMNVEV (reference sequence). The CDR3 covers 13 residues. The CDR3 coding sequence is TGTGCCAGCAGTTTATCAAGGGGAGGCGAGCAGTTCTTC. It encodes CASSLSRGGEQFF.

Points on this clone: Relative to the germline gene, one junction end is altered; a read error may explain this. The CDR3 reads CASSRGQAETQYF. CDR3 in DNA: TGTGCTAGCAGCCGAGGACAGGCAGAGACCCAGTACTTC. The gene calls are TRBV7-7 and TRBJ2-5, with TRBD1 matching 7 bases. The CDR3 sequence is 13 residues long. Per the germline V gene, CDR1 is SSHAT and CDR2 is FNYEAQ (reference sequence).

The rearrangement uses TRBV18 and TRBJ2-1; weak D call: TRBD2 (6 bases). Germline CDR1 KGHSH, CDR2 LQKENI. The CDR3 contains 17 residues. Trimming pared 3 bases from V and 2 bases from J, leaving 17 bases between. CDR3 region: CASSPPLSGRAYNEQFF. The CDR3 DNA reads TGTGCCAGCTCACCCCCTCTAAGCGGGCGCGCCTACAATGAGCAGTTCTTC.

This sequence joins TRBV19 and TRBJ2-5; D call uncertain. Germline V gene data show CDR1 as LNHDA and CDR2 as SQIVND (reference sequence). V was cut by 3 bases and J by 4 bases, with 15 bases left in between. The CDR3 is made up of 15 amino acids. The CDR3 here is CASSIEAYPGETQYF. DNA of the CDR3: TGTGCCAGTAGTATTGAGGCCTACCCCGGAGAGACCCAGTACTTC.

The chain links TRBV5-6 to TRBJ2-7; a possible D gene is TRBD1 (6 bases). CDR1 SGHDT and CDR2 YYEEEE come from the germline V gene. Trimming removed 0 bases from V and 3 bases from J, with 19 bases in between. The CDR3 totals 17 residues. CDR3 region: CASSLDRDAHSRYEQYF. The CDR3 DNA reads TGTGCCAGCAGCTTGGACAGGGATGCTCACTCACGCTACGAGCAGTACTTC.

This sequence joins TRBV14 and TRBJ2-7, with TRBD1 matching 10 bases. Germline V gene data show CDR1 as SGHDN and CDR2 as FVKESK. J was trimmed by 2 bases and V by 4 bases; bases with no gene match: 5. The CDR3 sequence is 15 residues long. CDR3 region: CASSLPGQGTYEQYF. For the CDR3, the DNA is TGTGCCAGCAGCCTACCGGGACAGGGGACCTACGAGCAGTACTTC. Variable domain in full (rest from reference TRBV14 and TRBJ2-7): EAGVTQFPSHSVIEKGQTVTLRCDPISGHDNLYWYRRVMGKEIKFLLHFVKESKQDESGMPNNRFLAERTGGTYSTLKVQPAELEDSGVYFCASSLPGQGTYEQYFGPGTRLTVT.

The rearrangement uses TRBV2 and TRBJ2-7; TRBD1 matches at 7 bases. CDR3 length: 13 residues. Looked up from germline, CDR1 is SNHLY and CDR2 is FYNNEI. The V and J ends lost 7 bases and 7 bases, in that order; junction bases with no gene match: 10. In DNA form, the CDR3 reads TGTGCCAGCATGAGACAGGGACGTAGAGAGCAGTACTTC. Translated: CASMRQGRREQYF.

The rearrangement joins TRBV11-1 to TRBJ2-7; 8 nucleotides line up with TRBD2. Germline values: CDR1 SGHAT, CDR2 FQDESV (reference sequence). The ends lost 1 base at V and 3 bases at J; junction bases unmatched: 5. The CDR3 consists of 15 residues. CDR3 amino acids: CASSLVSGGHYEQYF. The CDR3 bases are TGTGCCAGCAGCTTAGTGTCGGGAGGGCACTACGAGCAGTACTTC.

This chain connects TRBV6-1 to TRBJ2-7; D is unresolved. This CDR3 has 13 residues. Germline values: CDR1 MNHNS, CDR2 SASEGT. V lost 7 bases to trimming and J lost 4 bases, with 14 bases between them. CDR3 DNA sequence: TGTGCCAGCACTTGGCGGAATATGTACGAGCAGTACTTC. It translates to CASTWRNMYEQYF.

The gene calls are TRBV19 and TRBJ1-5; TRBD1 aligns across 8 bases. The germline V gene encodes CDR1 LNHDA and CDR2 SQIVND (reference sequence). After removal of 5 bases from V and 8 bases from J, the junction contained 8 bases not matched to a gene. The CDR3 loop spans 14 amino acids. The CDR3 spells CASSLTGEIKPQHF. CDR3 nucleotide sequence: TGTGCCAGTAGTTTGACAGGGGAAATCAAGCCCCAGCATTTT.

The rearrangement uses TRBV27 and TRBJ2-7, with 11 bases that match TRBD2. Unmatched junction bases numbered 25, after V lost 10 bases and J lost 5 bases. CDR1 is MNHEY and CDR2 is SMNVEV in the germline V gene (reference sequence). The CDR3 sequence is 19 residues long. CDR3 DNA: TGTGCCATCCTAGTGCTTCTAACTAGCGGGAGAATCTGGGGGAACGAGCAGTACTTC. Protein product: CAILVLLTSGRIWGNEQYF.

The V call is TRBV30, the J call TRBJ1-5; 10 nucleotides line up with TRBD1. Germline V CDR1 and CDR2: GTSNPN, SVGIG (reference sequence). The CDR3 is 14 amino acids. With V trimmed by 3 bases and J by 5 bases, 4 bases remained unmatched. The CDR3 spells CAWSTGTGDQPQHF. DNA of the CDR3: TGTGCCTGGAGCACCGGGACAGGGGATCAGCCCCAGCATTTT.

CDR3 in amino acids: CASSSDRGGEKLFF. The CDR3 bases are TGTGCCAGCAGCTCAGACAGGGGAGGTGAAAAACTGTTTTTT. The chain links TRBV5-5 to TRBJ1-4, with 8 bases matching TRBD1. The CDR3 is 14 amino acids. Trimming removed 3 bases from V and 7 bases from J; junction bases left unmatched: 5. CDR1 is SGHKS, CDR2 YYEKEE, per germline (reference sequence).

This chain joins TRBV18 and TRBJ2-3, with 11 bases that match TRBD2. Germline assignment: CDR1 KGHSH and CDR2 LQKENI. The CDR3 has 18 residues. V was clipped by 2 bases and J by 7 bases; unmatched bases: 14. This chain's CDR3 is CASSPGTSGSLWRNTQYF. CDR3 sequence (DNA): TGTGCCAGCTCACCAGGAACTAGCGGGAGTCTTTGGCGAAATACGCAGTATTTT.

About this clone: This same CDR3 is encoded by further DNA sequences in the sample. V gene TRBV18 combines with J gene TRBJ2-2, with TRBD1 identical over 8 bases. J lost 5 bases, V lost 3 bases, and 8 bases had no gene match. The CDR3 is 16 amino acids. The germline gives CDR1 KGHSH, CDR2 LQKENI. The CDR3 DNA is TGTGCCAGCTCACCTACCGGACAGGGTGGGACCGGGGAGCTGTTTTTT. Protein product: CASSPTGQGGTGELFF.

V gene TRBV7-9 combines with J gene TRBJ1-2; D remains unclear. Germline V lookup: CDR1 SEHNR, CDR2 FQNEAQ (reference sequence). Trimming pared 1 base from V and 8 bases from J, leaving 14 bases between. The CDR3 extends over 14 amino acids. The CDR3 spells CASSLVSRRSGYTF. CDR3 DNA: TGTGCCAGCAGCTTAGTTTCCCGCAGGTCCGGCTACACCTTC.

The chain links TRBV7-2 to TRBJ2-1; D is possibly TRBD1 (6 bases). The V end lost 1 base, the J end lost 4 bases, and 20 bases lay between the germline ends. Germline-derived CDR1 and CDR2 are SGHTA and FQGNSA. CDR3 length: 18 amino acids. The CDR3 DNA reads as TGTGCCAGCAGCTTAGAGGGGGTTTCCGGGCGCTTTTACAATGAGCAGTTCTTC. This codes for CASSLEGVSGRFYNEQFF.

The rearrangement joins TRBV9 to TRBJ2-3, with D possibly being TRBD2 (5 bases). Germline V CDR1 and CDR2: SGDLS, YYNGEE. The ends were cut back, 0 bases at V and 0 bases at J, with 14 bases in the middle. This CDR3 contains 17 residues. The CDR3 region has the DNA TGTGCCAGCAGCGTAGGCACTAGTATTCCTAGCACAGATACGCAGTATTTT. Amino acid sequence: CASSVGTSIPSTDTQYF.

The rearrangement joins TRBV7-8 to TRBJ2-7, with 9 positions matching TRBD1. From germline, CDR1 is SGHVS and CDR2 FQNEAQ. Germline trimming cut 5 bases from V and 5 bases from J; bases unmatched to any gene: 13. The CDR3 has 16 residues. This CDR3 is CASSPPTGGATHEQYF. The CDR3 region has the DNA TGTGCCAGCAGCCCCCCAACAGGGGGCGCAACCCACGAGCAGTACTTC.